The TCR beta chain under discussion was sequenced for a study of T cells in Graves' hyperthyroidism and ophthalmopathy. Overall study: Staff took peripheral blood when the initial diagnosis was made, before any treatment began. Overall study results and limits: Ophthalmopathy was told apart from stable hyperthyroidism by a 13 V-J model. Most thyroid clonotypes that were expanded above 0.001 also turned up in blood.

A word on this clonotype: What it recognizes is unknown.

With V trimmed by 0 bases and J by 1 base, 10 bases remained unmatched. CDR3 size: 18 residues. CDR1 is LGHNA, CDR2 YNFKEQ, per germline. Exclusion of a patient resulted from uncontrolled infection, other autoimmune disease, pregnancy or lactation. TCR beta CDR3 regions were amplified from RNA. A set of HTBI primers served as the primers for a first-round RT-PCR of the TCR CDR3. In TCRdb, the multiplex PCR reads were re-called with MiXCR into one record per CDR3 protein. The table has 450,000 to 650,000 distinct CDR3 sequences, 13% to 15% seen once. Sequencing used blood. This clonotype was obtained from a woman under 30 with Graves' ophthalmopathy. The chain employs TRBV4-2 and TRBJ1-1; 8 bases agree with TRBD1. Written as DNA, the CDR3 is TGTGCCAGCAGCCAAGACTTCAGGGGGCTAGGAGGGAACACTGAAGCTTTCTTT. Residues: CASSQDFRGLGGNTEAFF.